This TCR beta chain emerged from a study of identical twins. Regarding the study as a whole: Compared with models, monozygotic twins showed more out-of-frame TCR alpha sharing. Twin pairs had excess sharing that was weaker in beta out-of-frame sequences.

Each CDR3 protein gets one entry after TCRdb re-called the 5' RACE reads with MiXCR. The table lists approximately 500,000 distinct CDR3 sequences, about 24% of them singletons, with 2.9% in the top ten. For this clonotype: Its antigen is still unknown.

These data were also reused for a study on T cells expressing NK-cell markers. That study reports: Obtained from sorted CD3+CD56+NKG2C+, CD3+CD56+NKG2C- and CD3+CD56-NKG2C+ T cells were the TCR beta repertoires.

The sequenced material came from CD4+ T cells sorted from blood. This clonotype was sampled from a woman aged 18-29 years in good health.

The CDR3 region has the DNA TGTGCCAGCAGCCTGGGACAGGGCCGACAGTTCTTC. Its translation is CASSLGQGRQFF. The V gene is TRBV6-2 or TRBV6-3, the J gene TRBJ2-1; the match to TRBD1 covers 9 bases. The CDR3 runs 12 residues. CDR1 and CDR2 (germline): MNHEY, SVGEGT. V gave up 6 bases and J gave up 13 bases; unmatched junction bases: 7.